This is a list of T cell receptor beta chains from one sample in a study of human T cells and chemical hapten exposure. TCRdb redid the calling of the RACE reads with MiXCR, one entry per CDR3 protein. The sample includes 300,000 to 450,000 distinct CDR3 sequences, about 5% of them seen just once. The sequences come from whole blood, collected in connection with sensitization to the hapten diphenylcyclopropenone (DPC). Receptors originate from a woman between 18 and 29 years old with alopecia areata. Some clones in this sample may be carry-over from other donors' samples. Each CDR3 is given with its conserved first and last residue. D genes are given only for firm matches. Clone size is shown for a subset of rows, as once, few, many or a class of expanded clone.

TRBV7-2	15	.	TRBJ2-1	.	TGTGCCAGCAGCTTCGAGGGCGGCTCCTACAATGAGCAGTTCTTC	CASSFEGGSYNEQFF
TRBV6-2/TRBV6-3	16	few	TRBJ2-5	TRBD2	TGTGCCAGCAGTTCTCGTCGGGTTAGCGGGGGTGGGACCCAGTACTTC	CASSSRRVSGGGTQYF
TRBV7-2	17	many	TRBJ2-1	TRBD2	TGTGCCAGCAGCTTATTTCGCGGGGGAACGCCCATCAATGAGCAGTTCTTC	CASSLFRGGTPINEQFF
TRBV2	15	.	TRBJ1-1	.	TGTGCCAGCAGTGAGGCGGCCAGAGGGATGACTGAAGCTTTCTTT	CASSEAARGMTEAFF
TRBV3-1	16	many	TRBJ1-5	TRBD1	TGTGCCAGCAGCCACGCGGACAGGAGTAGCAATCAGCCCCAGCATTTT	CASSHADRSSNQPQHF
TRBV2	15	.	TRBJ2-3	.	TGTGCCAGCAGTCCTCTAGGACTCGGGGCAGATACGCAGTATTTT	CASSPLGLGADTQYF
TRBV7-7	15	few	TRBJ2-3	.	TGTGCTAGCAGCCGCCGACAGTCGGGCACAGATACGCAGTATTTT	CASSRRQSGTDTQYF
TRBV7-9	13	.	TRBJ2-1	.	TGTGCCAGCAGCCTCATTACCTACAATGAGCAGTTCTTC	CASSLITYNEQFF
TRBV12-3/TRBV12-4	15	many	TRBJ2-4	.	TGTGCCAGCAGTAACACGCTCGAGCCGGCAAACATTCAGTACTTC	CASSNTLEPANIQYF
TRBV7-9	13	.	TRBJ2-7	.	TGTGCCAGCAGTCCGGACAGCAACTACGAGCAGTACTTC	CASSPDSNYEQYF
TRBV12-3/TRBV12-4	16	few	TRBJ2-2	.	TGTGCCAGCAGTTTTAGGGCAGGGGCGAACACCGGGGAGCTGTTTTTT	CASSFRAGANTGELFF
TRBV4-3	15	.	TRBJ2-1	TRBD1	TGCGCCAGCAGCCAGGGACAGGGCAATTACAATGAGCAGTTCTTC	CASSQGQGNYNEQFF
TRBV7-2	13	few	TRBJ2-7	.	TGTGCCAGCAGCCAGGACGGATACTACGAGCAGTACTTC	CASSQDGYYEQYF
TRBV11-2	17	many	TRBJ2-1	.	TGTGCCAGCAGCTTAAACGACTGGCGTAGCTCCTACAATGAGCAGTTCTTC	CASSLNDWRSSYNEQFF
TRBV5-1	15	.	TRBJ1-1	.	TGCGCCAGCAGCACAAGAGGGGGTCAGAACACTGAAGCTTTCTTT	CASSTRGGQNTEAFF
TRBV27	15	.	TRBJ2-2	.	TGTGCCAGCAGTCCGTTTCTAGTGGACACCGGGGAGCTGTTTTTT	CASSPFLVDTGELFF
TRBV10-3	15	many	TRBJ2-1	TRBD2	TGTGCCACCGGGACTAGCGGGGCCGAAGGCAATGAGCAGTTCTTC	CATGTSGAEGNEQFF
TRBV7-8	14	many	TRBJ1-1	.	TGTGCCAGCAGCCGGGCCATAGGGGACACTGAAGCTTTCTTT	CASSRAIGDTEAFF
TRBV6-5	14	many	TRBJ1-1	.	TGTGCCAGCAGCTCCTCGGACAGTTCTACGGAAGCTTTCTTT	CASSSSDSSTEAFF
TRBV7-2	17	few	TRBJ2-2	TRBD2	TGTGCCAGCAGCTTACCCTCTAGCGGGACGAACACCGGGGAGCTGTTTTTT	CASSLPSSGTNTGELFF
TRBV6-2/TRBV6-3	16	.	TRBJ1-4	.	TGTGCCAGCAGTTACTCCGAAGTTGCAACTAATGAAAAACTGTTTTTT	CASSYSEVATNEKLFF
TRBV4-3	16	many	TRBJ2-5	TRBD2	TGCGCCAGCAGCCAAGATTTGGCTAGCGGGCAAGAGACCCAGTACTTC	CASSQDLASGQETQYF
TRBV10-3	14	many	TRBJ2-7	.	TGTGCCATCGGCGGGGCAGGGCCCTCCTACGAGCAGTACTTC	CAIGGAGPSYEQYF
TRBV24-1	13	few	TRBJ2-2	.	TGTGCCACCAGTGAAGAGAACACCGGGGAGCTGTTTTTT	CATSEENTGELFF
TRBV5-1	12	many	TRBJ2-3	.	TGCGCCAGCTCCACAGGCACAGATACGCAGTATTTT	CASSTGTDTQYF
TRBV6-6	14	.	TRBJ1-4	.	TGTGCCAGCAGTCCGGGCCTGTTTAATGAAAAACTGTTTTTT	CASSPGLFNEKLFF
TRBV10-2	16	many	TRBJ1-2	.	TGCGCCAGCAGTGAGTCGGATCCCCCGGGCATCTATGGCTACACCTTC	CASSESDPPGIYGYTF
TRBV24-1	16	few	TRBJ2-2	TRBD1	TGTGCCACCAGTGATCCCCGGACAGGGAACACCGGGGAGCTGTTTTTT	CATSDPRTGNTGELFF
TRBV6-5	11	few	TRBJ2-3	.	TGTGCCAGCAGTTCCAGATTTACGCAGTATTTT	CASSSRFTQYF
TRBV29-1	17	many	TRBJ2-3	.	TGCAGCGTTGAAGATCTCAGCGAGGGGCGAAGCACAGATACGCAGTATTTT	CSVEDLSEGRSTDTQYF
TRBV20-1	11	many	TRBJ1-1	.	TGCAGTGCTAGAGGGGCCACTGAAGCTTTCTTT	CSARGATEAFF
TRBV5-1	14	many	TRBJ2-2	TRBD1	TGCGCCAGCAGAGGGACAGGGACCACCGGGGAGCTGTTTTTT	CASRGTGTTGELFF
TRBV19	12	few	TRBJ2-2	.	TGTGCCAGTAGTATAGGCCTAGCGGAGCTGTTTTTT	CASSIGLAELFF
TRBV6-2/TRBV6-3	17	.	TRBJ2-2	TRBD2	TGTGCCAGCAGTTACCCGCGGACTAGCCGGAACACCGGGGAGCTGTTTTTT	CASSYPRTSRNTGELFF